The clone carrying this TCR beta chain was observed many times. Its cognate antigen is unknown. Trimming cost V 4 bases and J 4 bases, with 17 bases left between them. Germline CDR1 SGHNT, CDR2 YYREEE (reference sequence). The CDR3 runs 16 residues. As part of library construction, unique molecular identifiers were attached to individual cDNA molecules. Each CDR3 protein is one row after TCRdb ran MiXCR on the 5' RACE reads. The sample shows tens of thousands of distinct CDR3 sequences, around a sixth of them seen only once. These data belong to a study of early T cells in non-severe SARS-CoV-2 infection. On the study more broadly: The sequenced material was bulk RNA from unsorted whole blood, and its chains were unpaired.

Study outcomes and limitations: The matching step, a VDJdb search, favored anti-spike CD8 responses and missed private and CD4 specificities.

The source of this sequence is an adult who was a healthcare worker with PCR-confirmed SARS-CoV-2 infection or an uninfected control (not recorded which). The V call is TRBV5-4, the J call TRBJ2-2; possible D gene TRBD2, 6 bases. The specimen was whole blood. CDR3 coding DNA: TGTGCCAGCAGCATCCGGCAGGCGGGGTCCACCGGGGAGCTGTTTTTT. Residues: CASSIRQAGSTGELFF.